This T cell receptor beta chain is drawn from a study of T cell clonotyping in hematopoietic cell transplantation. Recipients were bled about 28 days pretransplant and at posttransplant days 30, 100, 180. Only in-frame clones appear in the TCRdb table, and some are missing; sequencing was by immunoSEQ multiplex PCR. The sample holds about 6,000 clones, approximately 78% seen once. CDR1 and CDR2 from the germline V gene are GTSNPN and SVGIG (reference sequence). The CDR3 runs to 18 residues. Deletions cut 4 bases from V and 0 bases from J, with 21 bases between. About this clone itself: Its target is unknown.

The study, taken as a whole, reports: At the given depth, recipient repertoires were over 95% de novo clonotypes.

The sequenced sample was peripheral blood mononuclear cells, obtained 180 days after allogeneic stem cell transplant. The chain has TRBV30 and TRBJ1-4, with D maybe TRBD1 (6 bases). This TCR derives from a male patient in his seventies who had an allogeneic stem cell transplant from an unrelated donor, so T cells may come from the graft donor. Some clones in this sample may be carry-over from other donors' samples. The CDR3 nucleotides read TGTGCCTGGACCCGTGGACAGACAAGTTTTGCAACTAATGAAAAACTGTTTTTT. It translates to CAWTRGQTSFATNEKLFF.